The TCR beta chain described here comes from a study of shared T cell receptors in the human thymus. The protocol was immunoSEQ multiplex PCR, while the TCRdb copy is restricted to in-frame clones and leaves out a portion. The sample holds 700,000 to 750,000 clones; approximately 85% are singletons and the top ten take around 0.01%. This clone has more than one count but fewer than ten. This sample also belongs to another study, concerning human thymus T cells.

This clonotype was sampled from a girl less than two years old with a congenital heart defect. The sample taken for sequencing was thymocytes.

CDR3 sequence reads: CASSQVGQALVIHTEAFF. The CDR3 DNA sequence: TGTGCCAGCAGCCAGGTCGGACAGGCCTTAGTTATTCACACTGAAGCTTTCTTT. V and J are TRBV11-2 and TRBJ1-1, with 7 bases fitting TRBD1. The CDR3 contains 18 residues. Losses at the gene ends were 5 bases for V and 3 bases for J; bases not matched to a gene: 18. CDR1 is SGHAT and CDR2 is FQNNGV in the germline V gene.